This T cell receptor (beta chain) was obtained from a study of blood T cell repertoires in COVID-19. Study information: Acute and convalescent COVID-19 specimens originated in the United States, Italy and Spain. From T cells, B-cell-depleted T cells, or PBMCs came the material, which was cDNA or gDNA.

Seattle patient enrollment occurred during active infection, with longitudinal follow-up thereafter. Authors' data handling: Amplification with reference gene primers provided the estimates of nucleated cell counts. Profiling relied on immunoSEQ multiplex PCR, and the TCRdb table lists in-frame clones only, not all of them. The V and J calls and the clone size are those of that table, but D and trimming were determined from the DNA. The profile shows about 230,000 clones, 81% of them singletons. The CDR3 totals 15 residues. Germline V CDR1 and CDR2: SGHRS, YFSETQ. V was shortened by 3 bases and J by 8 bases, with 18 bases between the two germline ends.

Source material: peripheral blood. This sequence was found in a woman aged 80 or over with COVID-19, enrolled during active disease. The genes are TRBV5-1 and TRBJ2-1, with D possibly TRBD2 on 6 matching bases. The CDR3 DNA is TGCGCCAGCAGCTCCCCGACCGATAGCGGACATGAGCAGTTCTTC. Protein: CASSSPTDSGHEQFF.